This T cell receptor (beta chain) was recorded in a study of cytomegalovirus exposure and HLA in healthy donors. Notes on the study in general: What a later analysis reportedly showed was that an Asian-associated ancestry cluster had fewer N-insertions than the roughly 670-donor mean. For presence/absence analyses, sequencing depth was assumed to be roughly uniform across donors. A likely sequencing artifact accounted for one observed cluster of highly shared sequence variants. Researchers reported that a few CMV-associated chains were confirmed in vitro as CMV antigen-specific.

This clone was counted a single time. Its matching antigen is unknown. One end of the junction is discordant with germline, which a read error may explain. PCR employed 60 Vbeta and 13 Jbeta primers. The repertoire was sequenced with immunoSEQ multiplex PCR; TCRdb's copy has only in-frame clones and lacks some. The sample lists over 150,000 clones, approximately 85% occurring once. The V gene's germline CDR1 is SNHLY and CDR2 FYNNEI. The CDR3 length is 12 residues. The clonotype was recovered from a man under 40 in good health and CMV-seropositive. The source material was PBMCs. The chain joins TRBV2 to TRBJ2-3; tentatively, D is TRBD2 (5 bases). As DNA, the CDR3 is TGTGCCAGCACTGAACGAGGTGGAGGGCAGTATTTT. It specifies CASTERGGGQYF.